The entry below gives a single TCR beta chain sequence along with its context. The data originate from a study of blood T cell repertoires in COVID-19. The V end was cut by 2 bases, the J end by 3 bases, with 7 bases between. The CDR3 totals 13 residues. The germline gives CDR1 MNHEY, CDR2 SVGEGT. Using immunoSEQ multiplex PCR, the repertoire was profiled, and TCRdb retains in-frame clones only, with some absent. The sample carries hundreds of thousands of clones, 88% recorded once. The chain has TRBV6-2 or TRBV6-3 and TRBJ1-2; no reliable D call. This receptor was identified in a man younger than 35 with active or convalescent COVID-19. The sequencing input was peripheral blood. The CDR3 loop reads CASSYADYYGYTF. In DNA, the CDR3 is TGTGCCAGCAGTTACGCAGATTACTATGGCTACACCTTC.